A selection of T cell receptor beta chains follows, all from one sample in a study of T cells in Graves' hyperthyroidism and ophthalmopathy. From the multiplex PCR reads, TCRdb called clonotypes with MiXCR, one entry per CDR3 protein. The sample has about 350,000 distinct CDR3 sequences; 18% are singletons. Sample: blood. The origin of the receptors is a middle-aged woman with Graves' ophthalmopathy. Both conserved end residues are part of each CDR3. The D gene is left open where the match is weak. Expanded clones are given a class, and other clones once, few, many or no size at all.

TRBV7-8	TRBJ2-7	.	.	TGTGCCAGCAGCTTATCGATCCGGGACGGACCCTACGAGCAGTACTTC	CASSLSIRDGPYEQYF
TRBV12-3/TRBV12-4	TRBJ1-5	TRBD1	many	TGTGCCAGCAGTCCAGCCGACAGGGCCAATCAGCCCCAGCATTTT	CASSPADRANQPQHF
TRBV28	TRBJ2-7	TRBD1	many	TGTGCCAGCAGTCCAGGGGACAGGGCCTACGAGCAGTACTTC	CASSPGDRAYEQYF
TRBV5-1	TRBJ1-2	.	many	TGCGCCAGCAGCTTGGGTGGAGGGGTCTATGGCTACACCTTC	CASSLGGGVYGYTF
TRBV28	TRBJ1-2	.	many	TGTGCCAGCCGTCAGGGGAGAGAAGGCTATGGCTACACCTTC	CASRQGREGYGYTF
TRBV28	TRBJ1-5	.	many	TGTGCCAGCAGTATAAACAGGGATCAGCCCCAGCATTTT	CASSINRDQPQHF
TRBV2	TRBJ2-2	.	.	TGTGCCAGCAGCTATACAGTAAACACCGGGGAGCTGTTTTTT	CASSYTVNTGELFF
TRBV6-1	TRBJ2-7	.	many	TGTGCCAGCAGTGGCGGACTACCCACCTACGAGCAGTACTTC	CASSGGLPTYEQYF
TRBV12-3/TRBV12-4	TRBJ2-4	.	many	TGTGCCAGCAGCTCGCTAACTACCAAAAACATTCAGTACTTC	CASSSLTTKNIQYF
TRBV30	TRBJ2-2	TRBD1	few	TGTGCCTGGAGTAAAGGGACAGGGCGGGCCGGGGAGCTGTTTTTT	CAWSKGTGRAGELFF
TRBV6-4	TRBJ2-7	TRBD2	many	TGTGCCAGCAGAACCGGGACTAGCGGGACCAGCTTCTCCTACGAGCAGTACTTC	CASRTGTSGTSFSYEQYF
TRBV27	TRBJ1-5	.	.	TGTGCCAGCAGTTTATCGGCTACAGGGCCCCAGCATTTT	CASSLSATGPQHF
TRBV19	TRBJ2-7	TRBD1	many	TGTGCCAGTAGTACGGGACAGGGCCCCTACGAGCAGTACTTC	CASSTGQGPYEQYF